One sample yielded the 8 T cell receptor beta chains listed below, sequenced in a study of identifying expanded T cells in peripheral blood. The data were produced by immunoSEQ multiplex PCR, yet TCRdb's version contains in-frame clones alone and is incomplete. The table includes around 56,000 clones, approximately 82% detected once. Sequenced sample: blood. The receptors stem from a person aged 18-70 years in good health.

The chain employs TRBV18 and TRBJ1-1, with unresolved D. The V gene's germline CDR1 is KGHSH and CDR2 LQKENI. The CDR3 is 16 amino acids. Trimming pared 6 bases from V and 1 base from J, leaving 18 bases between. The CDR3 DNA reads TGTGCCAGCTCCCTAGTCGGGATCGGACGGAACACTGAAGCTTTCTTT. Translated: CASSLVGIGRNTEAFF. The full variable domain, rest sourced from reference TRBV18 and TRBJ1-1, is NAGVMQNPRHLVRRRGQEARLRCSPMKGHSHVYWYRQLPEEGLKFMVYLQKENIIDESGMPKERFSAEFPKEGPSILRIQQVVRGDSAAYFCASSLVGIGRNTEAFFGQGTRLTVV.

This chain connects TRBV7-2 to TRBJ2-6; no reliable D call. V lost 2 bases and J 1 base, leaving 9 bases between the germline ends. This CDR3 has 16 amino acids. The germline V gene encodes CDR1 SGHTA and CDR2 FQGNSA. The CDR3, as DNA: TGTGCCAGCAGCTTATACGGTAGTTCTGGGGCCAACGTCCTGACTTTC. Its protein product is CASSLYGSSGANVLTF.

This clone was picked up a small number of times. The chain recombines TRBV18 with TRBJ2-1; D unclear. Deletions cut 4 bases from V and 6 bases from J, with 13 bases between. Germline CDR1 is KGHSH and CDR2 is LQKENI. CDR3 length: 14 residues. As DNA, the CDR3 is TGTGCCAGCTCACTCCGTTATCCGGCCAATGAGCAGTTCTTC. This sequence encodes CASSLRYPANEQFF.

The rearrangement joins TRBV6-1 to TRBJ2-3; unclear D gene. The V end was cut by 1 base, the J end by 1 base, with 6 bases between. This CDR3 contains 14 residues. Looked up from germline, CDR1 is MNHNS and CDR2 is SASEGT. Here the CDR3 DNA reads TGTGCCAGCAGTGAAGTTTACGGCACAGATACGCAGTATTTT. It yields the protein CASSEVYGTDTQYF.

The chain has TRBV7-9 and TRBJ2-2; a possible D gene is TRBD2 (5 bases). Germline V gene sequence: CDR1 SEHNR, CDR2 FQNEAQ (reference sequence). Deletions cut 2 bases from V and 3 bases from J, with 10 bases between. This CDR3 has 15 amino acids. CDR3 bases: TGTGCCAGCAGCTTAATCGCGGGTTACACCGGGGAGCTGTTTTTT. Amino acid sequence: CASSLIAGYTGELFF.

The chain recombines TRBV11-3 with TRBJ2-1, with D perhaps TRBD2 (6 bases). V was cut by 1 base and J by 3 bases, with 10 bases left in between. Germline values: CDR1 SGHNT, CDR2 YENEEA. The CDR3 is made up of 15 amino acids. CDR3 loop: CASSLGTSFYNEQFF. CDR3 nucleotides: TGTGCCAGCAGCTTAGGCACTAGCTTCTACAATGAGCAGTTCTTC.

The V gene is TRBV5-1, the J gene TRBJ2-2, with no clear D. V was cut by 0 bases and J by 7 bases, with 13 bases left in between. Germline V gives CDR1 SGHRS, CDR2 YFSETQ. This CDR3 comprises 15 residues. The DNA of the CDR3 is TGCGCCAGCAGCTTGGAAAGGCCCTGGGACGGGGAGCTGTTTTTT. It encodes CASSLERPWDGELFF.

V usage is TRBV9 and J usage is TRBJ1-3; tentatively, D is TRBD1 (5 bases). V was cut by 3 bases and J by 0 bases, with 10 bases left in between. CDR1 is SGDLS, CDR2 YYNGEE, per germline. There are 15 residues in the CDR3. The CDR3 coding sequence is TGTGCCAGCAGCGCGGGGGGTTCCTCTGGAAACACCATATATTTT. This encodes CASSAGGSSGNTIYF.